The present entry profiles one TCR beta chain with its context. Its antigen is undetermined. These data originate in a study of Tregs in tolerant kidney transplant recipients. The assay was immunoSEQ multiplex PCR, and TCRdb's table has in-frame clones only and misses some. The sample contains fewer than 40,000 clones, 82% of which appear only once. Germline assignment: CDR1 SGHNT and CDR2 YENEEA. J was trimmed by 4 bases and V by 5 bases; bases with no gene match: 11. The CDR3 loop spans 17 amino acids. The receptor was derived from a human donor in good health. The sequenced sample was Tregs from blood cultured with allogeneic cells. The V gene is TRBV11-3, the J gene TRBJ2-3; 11 nucleotides align to TRBD2. The CDR3 DNA reads TGTGCCAGCAGCCCCCGTACTAGCGGGAGAGGAGCAGATACGCAGTATTTT. Its translation is CASSPRTSGRGADTQYF.